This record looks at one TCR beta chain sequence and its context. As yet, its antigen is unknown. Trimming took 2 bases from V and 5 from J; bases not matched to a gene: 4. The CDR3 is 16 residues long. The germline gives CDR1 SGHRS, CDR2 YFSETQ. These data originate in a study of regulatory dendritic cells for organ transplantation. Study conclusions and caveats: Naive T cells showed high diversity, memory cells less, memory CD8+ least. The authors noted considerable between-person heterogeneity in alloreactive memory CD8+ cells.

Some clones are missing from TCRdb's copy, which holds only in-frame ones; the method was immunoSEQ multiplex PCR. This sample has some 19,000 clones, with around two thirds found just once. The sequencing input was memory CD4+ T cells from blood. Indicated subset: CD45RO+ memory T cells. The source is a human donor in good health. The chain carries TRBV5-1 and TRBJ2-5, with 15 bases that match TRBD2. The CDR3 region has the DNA TGCGCCAGCAGCTTAGGACTAGCGGGGGGGATGGAGACCCAGTACTTC. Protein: CASSLGLAGGMETQYF.